This record covers a single TCR beta chain. This sample is part of a study of blood T cell repertoires in COVID-19. Patients in Seattle were enrolled during active infection, then followed longitudinally. With 3 bases removed from V and 2 bases from J, the gap between germline ends came to 8 bases. CDR1 SGHAT and CDR2 FQNNGV come from the germline V gene. This CDR3 has 15 residues. Assay used: immunoSEQ multiplex PCR; TCRdb lists only in-frame clones, some missing. The sample lists 200,000 to 300,000 clones; around 87% were seen once. The source of this sequence is an older woman with COVID-19, enrolled during active disease. The chain recombines TRBV11-2 with TRBJ2-6; D might be TRBD2 (6 bases). Input material: peripheral blood. The CDR3 here is CASSFGGPGANVLTF. The CDR3 DNA is TGTGCCAGCAGCTTCGGAGGGCCTGGGGCCAACGTCCTGACTTTC.